These 11 T cell receptor beta chains share one sample of origin, sequenced in a study of CD8+ T cells in alopecia areata. Treatment defined: oral pan-JAK inhibitor, 5-10 mg twice daily. Following extraction, RNA underwent reverse transcription to cDNA, which served as the sequencing template. Profiling relied on immunoSEQ multiplex PCR, and the TCRdb table lists in-frame clones only, not all of them. The table has under 200,000 clones, approximately 57% seen once. Sequencing was performed on CD4+ T cells sorted from blood, taken at week 24, from a patient treated with tofacitinib. The receptors stem from a human donor with alopecia areata.

This clone was observed a few times. This chain connects TRBV29-1 to TRBJ1-1; unclear D gene. CDR3 length equals 10 residues. Between the trimmed V and J ends, which lost 6 bases and 6 bases, there was a span of 8 bases. Germline CDR1 and CDR2: SQVTM and ANQGSEA. CDR3 region: CSVLGAEAFF. DNA for the CDR3: TGCAGCGTACTCGGTGCTGAAGCTTTCTTT.

This rearrangement joins TRBV29-1 to TRBJ1-2; D is possibly TRBD1 (6 bases). Germline lookup yields CDR1 SQVTM and CDR2 ANQGSEA. The CDR3 sequence is 13 residues long. V shed 6 bases and J shed 4 bases, with 15 bases lying between them. The CDR3 region is CSVGDGQTYGYTF. CDR3 coding DNA: TGCAGCGTCGGGGATGGACAGACCTATGGCTACACCTTC.

The V gene is TRBV19, the J gene TRBJ1-6, with a possible D match to TRBD1 (6 bases). V was pared by 6 bases and J by 7 bases, with 13 bases between. From germline, CDR1 is LNHDA and CDR2 SQIVND (reference sequence). The CDR3 runs to 14 residues. The CDR3 loop is CASSLDRTNSPLHF. The CDR3 coding sequence is TGTGCCAGTAGCCTCGACAGGACCAATTCACCCCTCCACTTT.

The rearrangement uses TRBV6-1 and TRBJ2-3, with a weak D call TRBD2 (5 bases). The germline CDR1 and CDR2 sequences are MNHNS and SASEGT. Trimming took off 2 bases at V and 8 bases at J, with 20 bases between the two ends. The CDR3 extends over 16 amino acids. The CDR3 DNA reads as TGTGCCAGCAGTGAATTTGGCAGCGTCCAGGCGGGTACGCAGTATTTT. It yields the protein CASSEFGSVQAGTQYF.

This clone was detected only a few times. The chain has TRBV9 and TRBJ2-3, with a possible D match to TRBD2 (5 bases). The V end lost 2 bases, the J end lost 4 bases, and 11 bases lay between the germline ends. The CDR3 spans 14 residues. CDR1 is SGDLS and CDR2 is YYNGEE in the germline V gene. The CDR3 reads CASSVFYGADTQYF. The CDR3 nucleotides read TGTGCCAGCAGCGTCTTCTACGGGGCAGATACGCAGTATTTT.

V and J are TRBV11-2 and TRBJ2-1; D is perhaps TRBD1 (6 bases). V was cut by 3 bases and J by 7 bases, with 16 bases left in between. Germline V gives CDR1 SGHAT, CDR2 FQNNGV. This CDR3 region has 15 residues. The CDR3, as DNA: TGTGCCAGCAGCTTCACGCAGGGGTGGTCTAATGAGCAGTTCTTC. Its translation is CASSFTQGWSNEQFF.

This chain connects TRBV27 to TRBJ1-5; 7 bases are shared with TRBD1. Germline CDR1 reads MNHEY; CDR2 reads SMNVEV (reference sequence). The CDR3 covers 16 residues. Trimming removed 2 bases from V and 7 bases from J; junction bases left unmatched: 11. CDR3 region: CASSLQGGRPGQPQHF. The CDR3 nucleotides are TGTGCCAGCAGTTTACAAGGGGGCCGCCCCGGGCAGCCCCAGCATTTT.

The rearrangement links TRBV30 to TRBJ2-7; 9 nucleotides match TRBD1. V gave up 3 bases and J gave up 3 bases; unmatched junction bases: 6. CDR3 length equals 14 residues. Germline values: CDR1 GTSNPN, CDR2 SVGIG (reference sequence). As DNA, the CDR3 is TGTGCCTGGAGCTCGGGACAGGGCCTCTACGAGCAGTACTTC. Its protein is CAWSSGQGLYEQYF.

The rearrangement links TRBV29-1 to TRBJ1-1; D is perhaps TRBD1 (5 bases). Trimming pared 6 bases from V and 3 bases from J, leaving 8 bases between. Germline V gene data show CDR1 as SQVTM and CDR2 as ANQGSEA. The CDR3 contains 11 residues. Here the CDR3 reads CSVGTYTEAFF. The CDR3 DNA follows: TGCAGCGTCGGGACTTACACTGAAGCTTTCTTT.

This sequence joins TRBV2 and TRBJ1-2; 7 bases line up with TRBD1. Germline V lookup: CDR1 SNHLY, CDR2 FYNNEI. CDR3 size: 14 residues. V lost 5 bases and J lost 2; bases outside the gene matches: 5. CDR3 amino acids: CASSSQGGNYGYTF. The CDR3 DNA is TGTGCCAGCAGTTCCCAGGGGGGCAACTATGGCTACACCTTC.

This clone was seen a handful of times. The chain couples TRBV9 to TRBJ1-2; TRBD1 matches 7 bases. Germline CDR1 is SGDLS and CDR2 is YYNGEE. J gave up 1 base and V 2 bases, and 2 bases lay outside the gene matches. This CDR3 region has 14 residues. DNA for the CDR3: TGTGCCAGCAGCGTCGGACAGGATAACTATGGCTACACCTTC. It is translated as CASSVGQDNYGYTF. The variable domain in full, with the rest retrieved from reference TRBV9 and TRBJ1-2, is DSGVTQTPKHLITATGQRVTLRCSPRSGDLSVYWYQQSLDQGLQFLIQYYNGEERAKGNILERFSAQQFPDLHSELNLSSLELGDSALYFCASSVGQDNYGYTFGSGTRLTVV.